These T cell receptor beta chains were read from a single sample in a study of regulatory T cells in long-lasting Graves disease. TCRdb re-analysed the multiplex PCR reads in MiXCR, keeping a single row per CDR3 protein. The sample lists under 450,000 distinct CDR3 sequences; around 20% were seen once. The sample was peripheral blood mononuclear cells (PBMCs), taken when the disease was refractory, from a patient treated with antithyroid drugs. These receptor sequences come from a female donor with Graves disease. Each CDR3 is given with its conserved first and last residue. The order of the fields is V gene, D gene, CDR3 length, J gene, clone size, CDR3 protein, CDR3 DNA. The D gene is left open where the match is weak. Only some rows state a clone size, as once, few, many or a class for expanded clones.

TRBV15	NA	13	TRBJ2-7	few	CATSRDRGSRQYF	TGTGCCACCAGCAGAGATAGGGGATCACGGCAGTACTTC
TRBV28	NA	17	TRBJ2-7	many	CASSLLDQDEISYEQYF	TGTGCCAGCAGTTTATTGGATCAGGATGAGATCTCCTACGAGCAGTACTTC
TRBV5-4	TRBD1	13	TRBJ1-1	NA	CASRFAGGTEAFF	TGTGCCAGCAGGTTCGCAGGGGGTACTGAAGCTTTCTTT
TRBV20-1	NA	12	TRBJ2-7	few	CSARQDFYEQYF	TGCAGTGCTAGACAGGACTTCTACGAGCAGTACTTC
TRBV29-1	NA	15	TRBJ1-2	NA	CSVDLRAVDYYGYTF	TGCAGCGTTGACTTGAGGGCGGTAGATTACTATGGCTACACCTTC
TRBV30	TRBD2	17	TRBJ2-2	NA	CAWSGTSGRSNTGELFF	TGTGCCTGGTCCGGGACTAGCGGACGCTCGAACACCGGGGAGCTGTTTTTT
TRBV12-3/TRBV12-4	TRBD1	14	TRBJ2-5	many	CASSPRDRGGTQYF	TGTGCCAGCAGTCCTCGGGACAGGGGGGGGACCCAGTACTTC
TRBV19	TRBD1	13	TRBJ2-5	once	CASKNRQGETQYF	TGTGCCAGTAAAAATAGACAGGGGGAGACCCAGTACTTC
TRBV7-2	TRBD1	15	TRBJ1-3	NA	CASSSTGQAGNTIYF	TGTGCCAGCAGCTCGACGGGACAGGCAGGAAACACCATATATTTT
TRBV11-2	NA	14	TRBJ1-6	many	CASSLTRGNSPLHF	TGTGCCAGCAGCTTAACCCGAGGAAATTCACCCCTCCACTTT
TRBV12-5	TRBD1	16	TRBJ2-6	few	CASGLTGGAGANVLTF	TGTGCTAGTGGTTTGACAGGGGGCGCTGGGGCCAACGTCCTGACTTTC
TRBV6-4	TRBD1	14	TRBJ2-3	few	CASSRQGRTDTQYF	TGTGCCAGCAGCAGACAGGGGCGCACAGATACGCAGTATTTT
TRBV12-3/TRBV12-4	NA	13	TRBJ2-5	many	CASSLAGAGTQYF	TGTGCCAGCAGTTTAGCTGGAGCAGGGACCCAGTACTTC
TRBV12-3/TRBV12-4	NA	14	TRBJ1-2	few	CASSQRGTNYGYTF	TGTGCCAGCAGCCAGAGGGGGACTAACTATGGCTACACCTTC
TRBV11-2	NA	19	TRBJ2-4	NA	CASSLGRLRDLLAKNIQYF	TGTGCCAGCAGCTTAGGTCGCCTACGCGACCTTTTAGCCAAAAACATTCAGTACTTC
TRBV20-1	NA	11	TRBJ1-2	many	CSARHPYGYTF	TGCAGTGCTAGGCACCCGTATGGCTACACCTTC
TRBV20-1	NA	16	TRBJ1-1	few	CSARETGRRMNTEAFF	TGCAGTGCTAGAGAGACAGGACGACGCATGAACACTGAAGCTTTCTTT
TRBV3-1	NA	16	TRBJ2-7	few	CASSQDGVSVSYEQYF	TGTGCCAGCAGCCAAGATGGTGTCAGCGTTTCCTACGAGCAGTACTTC
TRBV30	NA	15	TRBJ1-5	NA	CAWSVAGGPNQPQHF	TGTGCCTGGAGTGTGGCGGGGGGCCCCAATCAGCCCCAGCATTTT
TRBV2	NA	15	TRBJ1-6	many	CASSPIQGSNSPLHF	TGTGCCAGCAGCCCCATACAGGGTAGTAATTCACCCCTCCACTTT
TRBV7-2	NA	15	TRBJ1-2	many	CASSLGLGVSGGYTF	TGTGCCAGCAGCTTAGGGCTCGGGGTTTCGGGTGGCTACACCTTC
TRBV19	TRBD1	13	TRBJ1-4	many	CASSAGGNEKLFF	TGTGCCAGTAGTGCAGGGGGAAATGAAAAACTGTTTTTT
TRBV2	NA	16	TRBJ1-3	NA	CASTYLKGLSGNTIYF	TGTGCCAGCACCTATTTGAAGGGCCTCTCTGGAAACACCATATATTTT
TRBV12-3/TRBV12-4	NA	11	TRBJ1-1	many	CASSSFTEAFF	TGTGCCAGCAGTTCGTTCACTGAAGCTTTCTTT
TRBV2	NA	15	TRBJ1-5	many	CASREQGVDNQPQHF	TGTGCCAGCAGAGAACAGGGTGTGGACAATCAGCCCCAGCATTTT
TRBV7-2	NA	13	TRBJ2-1	many	CASSLGQVGEQFF	TGTGCCAGCAGCTTAGGGCAGGTAGGCGAGCAGTTCTTC
TRBV2	NA	14	TRBJ2-2	many	CASKRLLNTGELFF	TGTGCCAGCAAGCGACTTCTTAACACCGGGGAGCTGTTTTTT
TRBV13	NA	18	TRBJ1-3	few	CASSLRLDSPYSGNTIYF	TGTGCCAGCAGCTTACGGTTGGACAGCCCCTACTCTGGAAACACCATATATTTT
TRBV9	NA	13	TRBJ1-1	NA	CASSVFSGTEAFF	TGTGCCAGCAGCGTTTTCTCCGGGACAGAAGCTTTCTTT
TRBV28	TRBD2	14	TRBJ2-7	many	CASSPSGSIHEQYF	TGTGCCAGCAGCCCCAGCGGGAGCATCCACGAGCAGTACTTC
TRBV5-5	NA	14	TRBJ1-5	few	CASSLLGSSQPQHF	TGTGCCAGCAGCTTACTAGGGTCGAGTCAGCCCCAGCATTTT
TRBV6-5	NA	16	TRBJ1-3	few	CASSYSTRAAGNTIYF	TGTGCCAGCAGTTACTCGACGAGGGCGGCTGGAAACACCATATATTTT
TRBV28	NA	20	TRBJ2-4	few	CASSLPDGLWASGGKNIQYF	TGTGCCAGCAGTCTTCCCGACGGTTTATGGGCGAGCGGAGGCAAAAACATTCAGTACTTC
TRBV20-1	NA	12	TRBJ1-2	many	CSARTRDYGYTF	TGCAGTGCCCGGACAAGGGACTATGGCTACACCTTC
TRBV2	TRBD1	15	TRBJ1-2	many	CASSDRQGGDYGYTF	TGTGCCAGCAGTGACCGACAGGGCGGCGACTATGGCTACACCTTC
TRBV30	NA	17	TRBJ2-7	many	CAWSVGGAASPSYEQYF	TGTGCCTGGAGTGTAGGGGGGGCAGCTTCCCCATCCTACGAGCAGTACTTC
TRBV18	TRBD2	17	TRBJ2-2	NA	CASSPIIAGGDTGELFF	TGTGCCAGCTCACCAATAATAGCGGGAGGAGACACCGGGGAGCTGTTTTTT
TRBV6-1	NA	14	TRBJ1-4	many	CASSDVTTREKLFF	TGTGCCAGCAGTGATGTTACAACGAGAGAAAAACTGTTTTTT
TRBV6-1	TRBD1	15	TRBJ2-7	NA	CASSQTGQGLYEQYF	TGTGCCAGCAGCCAGACGGGACAGGGGTTATACGAGCAGTACTTC
TRBV2	TRBD1	15	TRBJ2-3	few	CASSGTGTGGHTQYF	TGTGCCAGCAGTGGAACCGGGACAGGGGGCCATACGCAGTATTTT
TRBV14	TRBD1	15	TRBJ1-2	NA	CASSLQLGTGTGYTF	TGTGCCAGCAGCTTGCAACTCGGGACAGGGACTGGCTACACCTTC
TRBV5-8	NA	14	TRBJ1-2	few	CASSLRGAAYGYTF	TGTGCCAGCAGCTTGCGGGGGGCGGCTTATGGCTACACCTTC
TRBV2	NA	14	TRBJ2-5	many	CASSVAESQETQYF	TGTGCCAGCAGTGTGGCGGAGTCCCAAGAGACCCAGTACTTC
TRBV6-5	NA	15	TRBJ1-2	NA	CASSYTEGGGYGYTF	TGTGCCAGCAGTTACACTGAAGGGGGTGGCTATGGCTACACCTTC
TRBV10-3	NA	15	TRBJ1-1	NA	CAISEGGQRDTEAFF	TGTGCCATCAGTGAGGGGGGACAAAGGGACACTGAAGCTTTCTTT
TRBV27	NA	13	TRBJ1-3	NA	CASKALSGNTIYF	TGTGCCAGCAAGGCGCTCTCTGGAAACACCATATATTTT
TRBV19	NA	15	TRBJ1-5	NA	CASTYKGWWGQPQHF	TGTGCCAGTACCTACAAGGGGTGGTGGGGTCAGCCCCAGCATTTT
TRBV27	NA	13	TRBJ1-2	many	CASSSVSFGGYTF	TGTGCCAGCAGTTCCGTCTCCTTTGGTGGCTACACCTTC
TRBV11-2	NA	14	TRBJ2-7	NA	CASSLPRGWGEQYF	TGTGCCAGCAGCTTACCCCGGGGGTGGGGCGAGCAGTACTTC
TRBV7-2	TRBD2	16	TRBJ2-7	NA	CASSLTGGRWTYEQYF	TGTGCCAGCAGCTTAACGGGCGGGAGATGGACCTACGAGCAGTACTTC
TRBV20-1	NA	18	TRBJ1-6	NA	CSARLTLDDSSYNSPLHF	TGCAGTGCTAGGTTGACCCTAGACGACAGCTCCTATAATTCACCCCTCCACTTT
TRBV2	TRBD1	13	TRBJ2-7	few	CASRQGPPYEQYF	TGTGCCAGCAGACAGGGGCCACCCTACGAGCAGTACTTC
TRBV25-1	NA	13	TRBJ1-1	NA	CASTSSLNTEAFF	TGTGCCAGCACCTCCAGTTTGAACACTGAAGCTTTCTTT
TRBV29-1	NA	19	TRBJ2-5	many	CSVPFLSPGPNRPRETQYF	TGCAGCGTTCCCTTCTTAAGTCCGGGACCTAATAGACCAAGAGAGACCCAGTACTTC
TRBV12-3/TRBV12-4	TRBD2	14	TRBJ2-7	many	CASSRTSGREEQYF	TGTGCCAGCAGCCGTACTAGCGGGAGAGAGGAGCAGTACTTC